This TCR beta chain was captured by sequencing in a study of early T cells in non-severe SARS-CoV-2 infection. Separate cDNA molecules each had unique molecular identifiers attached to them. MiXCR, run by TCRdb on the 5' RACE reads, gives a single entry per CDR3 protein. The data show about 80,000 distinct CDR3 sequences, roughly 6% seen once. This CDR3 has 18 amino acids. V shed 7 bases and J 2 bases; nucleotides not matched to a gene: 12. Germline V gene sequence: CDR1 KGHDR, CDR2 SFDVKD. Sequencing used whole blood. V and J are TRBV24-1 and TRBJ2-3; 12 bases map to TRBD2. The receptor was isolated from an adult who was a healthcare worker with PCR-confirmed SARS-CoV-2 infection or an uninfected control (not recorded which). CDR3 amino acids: CATSASPTSGSSTDTQYF. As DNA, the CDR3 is TGTGCCACCAGCGCCTCCCCGACTAGCGGGAGTTCCACAGATACGCAGTATTTT.